This paragraph covers one TCR beta chain sequence. Its specificity is unknown. The data stem from a study of cytomegalovirus exposure and HLA in healthy donors. General study results and limits: It was reported that the classifier diagnosed cytomegalovirus status with high specificity and sensitivity in both the original and validation cohorts. Later work associated fewer than 20,000 TCR beta sequences with HLA alleles at 0.05 false discovery rate. A previous analysis found most TCR beta V segments productive roughly 87% or roughly 30% of the time.

60 Vbeta and 13 Jbeta primers were used in PCR. The repertoire was sequenced with immunoSEQ multiplex PCR; TCRdb's copy has only in-frame clones and lacks some. The sample holds approximately 70,000 clones, 74% seen once. The CDR3 is made up of 15 amino acids. Germline CDR1 SNHLY, CDR2 FYNNEI. With 6 bases clipped from V and 4 bases from J, the junction kept 9 bases outside the gene matches. The rearrangement uses TRBV2 and TRBJ1-1; 9 bases are a match to TRBD1. The sample was PBMCs. This clonotype was obtained from a human donor in good health. The chain's CDR3 is CASRDRGGTGTEAFF. DNA for the CDR3: TGTGCCAGCAGGGACAGGGGAGGGACGGGCACTGAAGCTTTCTTT.